Shown below are 19 T cell receptor beta chains from a single sample sequenced in a study of spatial heterogeneity in lung cancer. The study's findings and limits: Expanded alpha and beta TCR counts within tumors tracked tumor mutation counts.

TCRdb re-analysed the 5' RACE reads in MiXCR, keeping a single row per CDR3 protein. The table lists several thousand distinct CDR3 sequences, more than 7% of them singletons, with around 4.4% in the top ten. These receptors' targets are unknown. Time point described: sample taken at primary tumor resection. The input for sequencing was lung tumor tissue, taken at surgery. All receptors derive from a male donor with early-stage non-small cell lung cancer.

This clonotype was observed a few times. A library made for alpha chains picked up this beta chain off target, so its size means little. V usage is TRBV12-3 or TRBV12-4 and J usage is TRBJ1-2; D may be TRBD1 (5 bases). This CDR3 is built from 13 residues. V was cut by 3 bases and J by 8 bases, with 13 bases left in between. CDR3 sequence reads: CASSFGGKGGYTF. The CDR3 DNA is TGTGCCAGCAGTTTTGGGGGAAAGGGCGGCTACACCTTC.

This clonotype is judged medium-sized. This beta chain was picked up by a library intended for alpha chains and is off target, so its count carries little meaning. The J gene is TRBJ2-7, the V gene TRBV29-1, with D perhaps assigned TRBD1 or TRBD2 (5 bases each). Germline assignment: CDR1 SQVTM and CDR2 ANQGSEA. V gave up 7 bases and J gave up 6 bases, with 19 bases separating them. CDR3 length: 13 amino acids. CDR3 protein: CSALFAAGAEQYF. In DNA, the CDR3 is TGCAGCGCCCTATTTGCGGCCGGGGCCGAGCAGTACTTC.

This clonotype is judged medium-sized (0.01 to 0.1%). This beta chain appears as a stray read in a library generated for alpha chains; its size is not informative. The chain recombines TRBV20-1 with TRBJ2-1; 7 nucleotides align to TRBD1. With 4 bases clipped from V and 10 bases from J, the junction kept 10 bases outside the gene matches. The CDR3 loop spans 13 amino acids. The germline CDR1 and CDR2 sequences are DFQATT and SNEGSKA (reference sequence). The chain's CDR3 is CSAIRDRWEEQFF. Here the CDR3 DNA reads TGCAGTGCTATTCGGGACAGATGGGAAGAGCAGTTCTTC.

Many counts were recorded for this clonotype. Being off target in a library aimed at alpha chains, this beta chain has a size of little meaning. The V call is TRBV6-1, the J call TRBJ1-5; D gene unclear. This CDR3 region has 14 residues. Germline V lookup: CDR1 MNHNS, CDR2 SASEGT. V dropped 2 bases and J dropped 6 bases, with 11 bases sitting between them. The CDR3, as DNA: TGTGCCAGCAGTGAATTTGGAGGAGGTCAGCCCCAGCATTTT. Encoded protein: CASSEFGGGQPQHF.

In its sample, this clonotype ranks as medium-sized (0.01 to 0.1%). The library was built for alpha chains, so this beta chain is an off-target read and its size means little. The chain recombines TRBV2 with TRBJ2-1; 8 bases align to TRBD2. From germline, CDR1 is SNHLY and CDR2 FYNNEI. With V trimmed by 4 bases and J by 4 bases, 0 bases remained unmatched. The CDR3 loop spans 13 amino acids. As DNA, the CDR3 is TGTGCCAGCAGTGGACTAGCGTACAATGAGCAGTTCTTC. This translates into CASSGLAYNEQFF. The variable domain in full, with the rest retrieved from reference TRBV2 and TRBJ2-1, is EPEVTQTPSHQVTQMGQEVILRCVPISNHLYFYWYRQILGQKVEFLVSFYNNEISEKSEIFDDQFSVERPDGSNFTLKIRSTKLEDSAMYFCASSGLAYNEQFFGPGTRLTVL.

This clonotype was counted many times. This beta chain is an off-target read within a library intended for alpha chains, so its frequency means little. V is TRBV7-2 and J is TRBJ2-1; TRBD1 is a possible D gene (6 bases). The CDR3 spans 15 residues. The V gene lost 3 bases and the J gene lost 9 bases, with 18 bases spanning the gap. The germline V gene has CDR1 SGHTA and CDR2 FQGNSA. CDR3 DNA sequence: TGTGCCAGCAGCTTTTCGGCAGGGGTGAACGGTGAGCAGTTCTTC. Translating it yields CASSFSAGVNGEQFF. The full variable domain, its missing parts supplied by reference TRBV7-2 and TRBJ2-1, is GAGVSQSPSNKVTEKGKDVELRCDPISGHTALYWYRQSLGQGLEFLIYFQGNSAPDKSGLPSDRFSAERTGGSVSTLTIQRTQQEDSAVYLCASSFSAGVNGEQFFGPGTRLTVL.

In regard to this clonotype: Since a much larger clone is just one base distant, this may be a read error. Found in a library prepared for alpha chains, this beta chain is an off-target read, and its abundance has little meaning. The chain carries TRBV7-6 and TRBJ2-1; D possibly corresponds to TRBD1 (6 bases). The CDR3 has 15 amino acids. Germline-derived CDR1 and CDR2 are SGHVS and FNYEAQ. The chain's CDR3 is CTSSKDRNTYNEQFF. In DNA, the CDR3 is TGTACCAGCAGTAAAGACAGGAATACGTACAATGAGCAGTTCTTC.

By frequency in the sample, this clonotype is medium-sized. This beta chain turned up in a library designed for alpha chains; as an off-target read, its abundance says little. The CDR3 region is CASSPPGKVYNEQFF. In DNA form, the CDR3 reads TGTGCCAGCTCACCACCGGGGAAGGTGTACAATGAGCAGTTCTTC. The rearrangement joins TRBV18 to TRBJ2-1; D is undetermined. This CDR3 is built from 15 residues. Germline CDR1 is KGHSH and CDR2 is LQKENI. Between the trimmed V and J ends, which lost 0 bases and 4 bases, there was a span of 10 bases.

This clonotype was recorded at least ten times. This beta chain represents an off-target read in a library built for alpha chains; its size is of limited meaning. The J gene is TRBJ1-2, the V gene TRBV6-1; 7 positions match TRBD1. The germline V gene encodes CDR1 MNHNS and CDR2 SASEGT. V lost 8 bases to trimming and J lost 8 bases; unmatched junction nucleotides: 14. CDR3 length equals 14 residues. The CDR3, as DNA: TGTGCCAGCTTTAGTCCAGGGGGTGTGTTCGGCTACACCTTC. This gives the protein CASFSPGGVFGYTF.

Judged by abundance, this clonotype is medium-sized (0.01 to 0.1%). For a library built for alpha chains, this beta chain is a stray read; little rests on its size. The chain carries TRBV7-6 and TRBJ2-5; the match to TRBD2 covers 9 bases. There are 13 residues in the CDR3. Germline V CDR1 and CDR2: SGHVS, FNYEAQ. V gave up 2 bases and J gave up 5 bases; unmatched junction bases: 0. The CDR3, as DNA: TGTGCCAGCAGCTTACTAGCGGGGGAGACCCAGTACTTC. This encodes CASSLLAGETQYF.

At least ten counts were recorded for this clonotype. Within a library made for alpha chains, this beta chain is off target, and its count is uninformative. The V and J genes are TRBV30 and TRBJ1-3, with a weak D call TRBD1 (5 bases). Germline V gene sequence: CDR1 GTSNPN, CDR2 SVGIG (reference sequence). CDR3 size: 14 residues. The V and J ends lost 4 bases and 0 bases respectively, with 10 bases between them. CDR3 coding DNA: TGTGCCTGGACAGGGTACGGCTCTGGAAACACCATATATTTT. Translated, it gives CAWTGYGSGNTIYF.

By share, this clonotype counts as medium-sized. The size of this beta chain means little, since it is a stray read in a library made for alpha chains. The gene calls are TRBV9 and TRBJ2-5; 11 bases are a match to TRBD2. V trimming: 4 bases; J trimming: 1 base; junction bases outside the gene matches: 6. The CDR3 contains 16 residues. CDR1 is SGDLS and CDR2 is YYNGEE in the germline V gene. Here the CDR3 reads CASSFLAGGPQETQYF. As DNA, the CDR3 is TGTGCCAGCAGCTTCCTAGCGGGAGGCCCCCAAGAGACCCAGTACTTC. Using reference TRBV9 and TRBJ2-5 for the parts outside the CDR3, the full variable domain is DSGVTQTPKHLITATGQRVTLRCSPRSGDLSVYWYQQSLDQGLQFLIQYYNGEERAKGNILERFSAQQFPDLHSELNLSSLELGDSALYFCASSFLAGGPQETQYFGPGTRLLVL.

By proportion, this clonotype is medium-sized. This beta chain was picked up by a library intended for alpha chains and is off target, so its count carries little meaning. The rearrangement links TRBV7-2 to TRBJ2-3, with 9 bases fitting TRBD1. The CDR3 is 15 residues long. V gave up 5 bases and J gave up 2 bases; unmatched junction bases: 5. The germline gives CDR1 SGHTA, CDR2 FQGNSA. CDR3 DNA sequence: TGTGCCAGCAGCCCGCGGACAGGGGCCACAGATACGCAGTATTTT. Amino acids: CASSPRTGATDTQYF.

By frequency in the sample, this clonotype is medium-sized. This beta chain appears as a stray read in a library generated for alpha chains; its size is not informative. As DNA, the CDR3 is TGTGCCAGCAGTTCTCCGGGACAGGGCGGCTATGGCTACACCTTC. Its translation is CASSSPGQGGYGYTF. The chain employs TRBV12-3 or TRBV12-4 and TRBJ1-2, with 9 bases matching TRBD1. The V segment lost 4 bases and the J segment 4 bases; nucleotides outside the gene matches: 7. The CDR3 runs to 15 residues.

By its share, this clonotype is medium-sized (0.01 to 0.1%). This beta chain is a stray sequence in a library constructed for alpha chains; its clone size is not meaningful. The chain combines TRBV20-1 with TRBJ2-7; 7 bases align to TRBD2. Germline V CDR1 and CDR2: DFQATT, SNEGSKA (reference sequence). The trim removed 6 bases at V and 3 bases at J, leaving 11 bases unmatched. The CDR3 contains 14 residues. Written as DNA, the CDR3 is TGCAGTGCCGGCGGGGGTAGCGGGTACTACGAGCAGTACTTC. Protein sequence: CSAGGGSGYYEQYF.

This clonotype was recorded at least ten times. This beta chain is an unintended read in a library built for alpha chains; its size means little. The V gene is TRBV5-4, the J gene TRBJ1-2, with D unresolved. Germline V gives CDR1 SGHNT, CDR2 YYREEE (reference sequence). V was shortened by 0 bases and J by 3 bases, with 15 bases between the two germline ends. The length of the CDR3 is 16 residues. The CDR3 protein is CASSLAAAQEDYGYTF. The CDR3 region has the DNA TGTGCCAGCAGCTTGGCGGCCGCCCAGGAGGACTATGGCTACACCTTC.

Only a few counts were recorded for this clonotype. This beta chain is an off-target read within a library intended for alpha chains, so its frequency means little. The CDR3 sequence is CASGLVRGPQHF. The CDR3 DNA is TGTGCTAGTGGTTTGGTACGGGGGCCCCAGCATTTT. The rearrangement links TRBV12-5 to TRBJ1-5; the D is unclear. The CDR3 is 12 amino acids. V was pared by 0 bases and J by 9 bases, with 6 bases between. CDR1 LGHNT and CDR2 FRNRAP come from the germline V gene.

This clonotype is categorized as medium-sized. Because the library targeted alpha chains, this beta chain is an off-target read whose size means little. The chain combines TRBV5-1 with TRBJ2-3, with 10 bases lining up with TRBD2. The CDR3 runs 15 residues. With V trimmed by 4 bases and J by 4 bases, 6 bases remained unmatched. Germline values: CDR1 SGHRS, CDR2 YFSETQ. CDR3 nucleotides: TGCGCCAGCAGCCCCTGGACTAGCGGTCCAGATACGCAGTATTTT. This translates into CASSPWTSGPDTQYF.

Judged by abundance, this clonotype is medium-sized. This beta chain is an unintended read in a library built for alpha chains; its size means little. The rearrangement joins TRBV28 to TRBJ2-7; D call uncertain. CDR1 is MDHEN, CDR2 SYDVKM, per germline. The V end lost 1 base, the J end lost 3 bases, and 7 bases lay between the germline ends. This CDR3 is built from 13 residues. DNA for the CDR3: TGTGCCAGCAGTTTATTGGATCTCTACGAGCAGTACTTC. Its translation is CASSLLDLYEQYF.